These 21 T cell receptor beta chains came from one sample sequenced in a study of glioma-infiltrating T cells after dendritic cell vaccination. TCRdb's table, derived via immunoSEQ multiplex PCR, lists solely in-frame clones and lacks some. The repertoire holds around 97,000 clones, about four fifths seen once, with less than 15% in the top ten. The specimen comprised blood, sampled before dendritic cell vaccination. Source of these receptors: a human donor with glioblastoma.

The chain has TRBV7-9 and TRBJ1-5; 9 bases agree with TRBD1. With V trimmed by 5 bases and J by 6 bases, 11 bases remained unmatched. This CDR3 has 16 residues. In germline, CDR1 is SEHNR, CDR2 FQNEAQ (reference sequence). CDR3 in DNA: TGTGCCAGCAGCCCCCCCCGGGACAGGGAGGCTCAGCCCCAGCATTTT. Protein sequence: CASSPPRDREAQPQHF. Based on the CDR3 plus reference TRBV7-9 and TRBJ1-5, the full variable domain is DTGVSQNPRHKITKRGQNVTFRCDPISEHNRLYWYRQTLGQGPEFLTYFQNEAQLEKSRLLSDRFSAERPKGSFSTLEIQRTEQGDSAMYLCASSPPRDREAQPQHFGDGTRLSIL.

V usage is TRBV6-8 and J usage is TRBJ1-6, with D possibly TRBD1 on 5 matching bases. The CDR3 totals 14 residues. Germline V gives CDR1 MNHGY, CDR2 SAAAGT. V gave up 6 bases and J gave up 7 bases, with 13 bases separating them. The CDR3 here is CASRAGTENSPLHF. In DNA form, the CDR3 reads TGTGCCAGCAGGGCCGGGACTGAAAATTCACCCCTCCACTTT.

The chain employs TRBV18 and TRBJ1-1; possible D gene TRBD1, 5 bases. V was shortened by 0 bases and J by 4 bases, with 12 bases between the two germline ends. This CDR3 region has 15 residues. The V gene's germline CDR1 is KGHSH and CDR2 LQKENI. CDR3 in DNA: TGTGCCAGCTCACCACCGGTCAGGGAGGGCACTGAAGCTTTCTTT. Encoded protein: CASSPPVREGTEAFF.

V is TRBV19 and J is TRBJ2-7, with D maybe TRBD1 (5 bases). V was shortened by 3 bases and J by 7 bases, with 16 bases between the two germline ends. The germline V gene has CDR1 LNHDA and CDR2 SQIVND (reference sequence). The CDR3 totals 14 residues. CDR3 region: CASSIFGRVGEQYF. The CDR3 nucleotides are TGTGCCAGTAGTATCTTTGGCAGGGTTGGGGAGCAGTACTTC.

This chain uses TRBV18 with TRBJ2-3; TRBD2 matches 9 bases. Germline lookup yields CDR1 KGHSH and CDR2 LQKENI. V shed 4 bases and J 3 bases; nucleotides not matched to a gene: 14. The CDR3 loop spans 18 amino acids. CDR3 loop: CASSLNRPGGGATDTQYF. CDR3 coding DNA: TGTGCCAGCTCACTGAATCGACCCGGCGGGGGGGCGACAGATACGCAGTATTTT.

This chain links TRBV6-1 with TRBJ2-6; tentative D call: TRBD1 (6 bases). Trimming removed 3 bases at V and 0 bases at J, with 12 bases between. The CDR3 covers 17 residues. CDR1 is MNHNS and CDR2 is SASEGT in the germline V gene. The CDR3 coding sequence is TGTGCCAGCAGTGATTACAGGGTTCTCTCTGGGGCCAACGTCCTGACTTTC. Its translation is CASSDYRVLSGANVLTF.

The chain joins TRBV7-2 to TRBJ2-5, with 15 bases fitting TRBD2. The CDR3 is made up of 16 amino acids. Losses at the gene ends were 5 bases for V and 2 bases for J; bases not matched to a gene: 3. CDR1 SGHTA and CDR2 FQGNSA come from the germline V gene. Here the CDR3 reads CASSPGLAGGQETQYF. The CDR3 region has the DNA TGTGCCAGCAGCCCGGGACTAGCGGGGGGTCAAGAGACCCAGTACTTC.

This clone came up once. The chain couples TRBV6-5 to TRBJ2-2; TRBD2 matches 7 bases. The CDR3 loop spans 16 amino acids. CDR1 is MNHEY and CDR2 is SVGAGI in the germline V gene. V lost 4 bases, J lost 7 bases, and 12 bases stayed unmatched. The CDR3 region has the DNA TGTGCCAGCAGTTTACCGGGACTACCCAAAGGCGGGGAGCTGTTTTTT. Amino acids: CASSLPGLPKGGELFF.

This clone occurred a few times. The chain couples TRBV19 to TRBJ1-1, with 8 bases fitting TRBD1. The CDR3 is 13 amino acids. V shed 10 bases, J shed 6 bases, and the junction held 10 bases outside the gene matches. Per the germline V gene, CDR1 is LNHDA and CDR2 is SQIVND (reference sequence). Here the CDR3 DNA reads TGTGCCACCCGACAGGGGTCAGGACCTGAAGCTTTCTTT. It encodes CATRQGSGPEAFF.

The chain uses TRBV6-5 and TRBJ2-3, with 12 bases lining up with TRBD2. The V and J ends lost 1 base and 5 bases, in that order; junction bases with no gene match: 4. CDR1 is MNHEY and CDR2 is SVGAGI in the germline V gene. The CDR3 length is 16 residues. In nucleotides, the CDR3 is TGTGCCAGCAGTTACTGGCTAGCGGGGGGGCGAGATACGCAGTATTTT. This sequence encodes CASSYWLAGGRDTQYF.

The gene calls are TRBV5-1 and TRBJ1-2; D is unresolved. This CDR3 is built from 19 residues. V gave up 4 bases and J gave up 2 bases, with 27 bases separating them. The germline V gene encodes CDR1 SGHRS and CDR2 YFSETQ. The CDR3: CASSNLHPNTWPPNYGYTF. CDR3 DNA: TGCGCCAGCAGCAATCTGCACCCCAATACATGGCCCCCGAACTATGGCTACACCTTC.

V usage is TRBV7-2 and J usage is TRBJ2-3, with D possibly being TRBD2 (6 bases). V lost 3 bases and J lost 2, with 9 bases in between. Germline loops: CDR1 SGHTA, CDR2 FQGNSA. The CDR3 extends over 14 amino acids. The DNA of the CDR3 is TGTGCCAGCAGCTTCGCGGGATCCACAGATACGCAGTATTTT. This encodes CASSFAGSTDTQYF. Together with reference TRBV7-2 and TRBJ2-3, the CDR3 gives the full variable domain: GAGVSQSPSNKVTEKGKDVELRCDPISGHTALYWYRQSLGQGLEFLIYFQGNSAPDKSGLPSDRFSAERTGGSVSTLTIQRTQQEDSAVYLCASSFAGSTDTQYFGPGTRLTVL.

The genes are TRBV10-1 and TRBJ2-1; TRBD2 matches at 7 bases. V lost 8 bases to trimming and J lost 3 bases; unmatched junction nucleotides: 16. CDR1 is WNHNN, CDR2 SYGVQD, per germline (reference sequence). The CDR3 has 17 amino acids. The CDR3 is CASVGELALGVYNEQFF. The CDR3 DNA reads TGCGCCAGCGTCGGGGAACTAGCGCTGGGGGTCTACAATGAGCAGTTCTTC.

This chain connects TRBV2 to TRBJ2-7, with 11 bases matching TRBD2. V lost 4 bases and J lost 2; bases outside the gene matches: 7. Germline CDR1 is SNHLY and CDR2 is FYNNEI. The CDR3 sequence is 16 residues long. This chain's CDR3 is CASSVPTSGDTYEQYF. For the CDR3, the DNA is TGTGCCAGCAGTGTTCCGACTAGCGGGGACACCTACGAGCAGTACTTC.

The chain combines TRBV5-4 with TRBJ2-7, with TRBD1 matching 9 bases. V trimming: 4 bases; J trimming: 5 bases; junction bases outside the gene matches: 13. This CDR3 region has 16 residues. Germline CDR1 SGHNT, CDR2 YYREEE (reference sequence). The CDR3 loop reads CASSDRAGQGNHEQYF. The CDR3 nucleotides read TGTGCCAGCAGCGATAGAGCGGGACAGGGCAATCACGAGCAGTACTTC.

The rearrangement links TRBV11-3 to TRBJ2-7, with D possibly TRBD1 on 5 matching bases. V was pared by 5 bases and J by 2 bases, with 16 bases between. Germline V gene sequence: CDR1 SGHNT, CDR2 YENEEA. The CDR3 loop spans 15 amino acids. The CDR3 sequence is CASSRAGNGAYEQYF. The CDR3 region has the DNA TGTGCCAGCAGCCGCGCAGGGAATGGGGCCTACGAGCAGTACTTC.

The CDR3 here is CASSVDRGPGNTIYF. Written as DNA, the CDR3 is TGTGCCAGCAGCGTGGACAGGGGGCCTGGAAACACCATATATTTT. This sequence joins TRBV9 and TRBJ1-3; 11 nucleotides match TRBD1. V lost 2 bases to trimming and J lost 2 bases; unmatched junction nucleotides: 0. This CDR3 has 15 amino acids. The germline gives CDR1 SGDLS, CDR2 YYNGEE.

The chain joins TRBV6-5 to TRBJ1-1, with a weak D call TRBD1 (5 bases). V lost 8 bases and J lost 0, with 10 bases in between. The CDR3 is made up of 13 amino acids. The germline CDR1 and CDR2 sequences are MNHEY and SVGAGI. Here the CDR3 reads CASLQVMNTEAFF. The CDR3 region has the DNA TGTGCCAGCCTACAGGTAATGAACACTGAAGCTTTCTTT.

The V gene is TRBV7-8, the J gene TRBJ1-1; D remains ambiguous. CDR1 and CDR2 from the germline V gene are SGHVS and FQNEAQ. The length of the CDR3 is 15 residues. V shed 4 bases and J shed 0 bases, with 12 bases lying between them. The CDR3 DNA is TGTGCCAGCAGCTCCCGGCGGGCCCTGAACACTGAAGCTTTCTTT. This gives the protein CASSSRRALNTEAFF.

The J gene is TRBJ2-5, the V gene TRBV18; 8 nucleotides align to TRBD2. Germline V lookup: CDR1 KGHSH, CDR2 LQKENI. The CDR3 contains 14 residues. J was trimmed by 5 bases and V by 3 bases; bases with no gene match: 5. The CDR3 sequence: CASSPPGGGETQYF. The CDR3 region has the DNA TGTGCCAGCTCACCCCCCGGCGGGGGGGAGACCCAGTACTTC.

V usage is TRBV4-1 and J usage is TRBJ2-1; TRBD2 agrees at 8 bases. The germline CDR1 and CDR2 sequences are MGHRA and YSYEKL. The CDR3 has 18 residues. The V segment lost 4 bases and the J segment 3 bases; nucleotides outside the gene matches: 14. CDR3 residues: CASSRRGGRVSGYNEQFF. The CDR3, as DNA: TGCGCCAGCAGCCGTCGGGGGGGCCGGGTTTCTGGCTACAATGAGCAGTTCTTC.